The 24 T cell receptor beta chains below were found in one sample sequenced in a study of T-cell reconstitution after alpha-beta-depleted transplantation in children. For TCRbeta, the library was prepared with unique molecular identifiers. TCRdb re-called the PCR reads through MiXCR, storing one row per CDR3 protein. The sample holds some 300,000 distinct CDR3 sequences, 10% seen once. Sequences were derived from PBMCs, sampled before TCRalphabeta/CD19-depleted stem cell transplant. The receptors originated from a boy under two years old with acute myeloid leukemia, due to receive a stem cell transplant.

In its sample, this clonotype was seen many times. V is TRBV29-1 and J is TRBJ2-7, with D possibly matching TRBD1 (6 bases). This CDR3 is built from 13 residues. Germline loops: CDR1 SQVTM, CDR2 ANQGSEA. V lost 4 bases, J lost 2 bases, and 12 bases lay in between. The CDR3 is CSVVGTGTYEQYF. In DNA form, the CDR3 reads TGCAGCGTTGTGGGAACAGGGACCTACGAGCAGTACTTC.

This clonotype was recorded many times. The chain has TRBV5-1 and TRBJ2-7; unclear D gene. V was cut by 6 bases and J by 0 bases, with 7 bases left in between. The CDR3 runs 12 residues. Per germline, CDR1 SGHRS and CDR2 YFSETQ. CDR3 protein: CASTYNSYEQYF. In nucleotides, the CDR3 is TGCGCCAGCACCTATAACTCCTACGAGCAGTACTTC. Supplemented by reference TRBV5-1 and TRBJ2-7, the full variable domain reads KAGVTQTPRYLIKTRGQQVTLSCSPISGHRSVSWYQQTPGQGLQFLFEYFSETQRNKGNFPGRFSGRQFSNSRSEMNVSTLELGDSALYLCASTYNSYEQYFGPGTRLTVT.

This clonotype was recorded many times. The V call is TRBV21-1, the J call TRBJ1-5; the DNA was not used to check the table's D call, TRBD1. TRBV21-1 is labeled a pseudogene. The CDR3 runs to 16 residues. As DNA, the CDR3 is TGTGCCAGCAGCAAAGGGGACAGGGGGCGCGATCAGCCCCAGCATTTT. It translates to CASSKGDRGRDQPQHF.

There are many counts of this clonotype. The chain couples TRBV20-1 to TRBJ2-7; 7 bases fit TRBD1. Germline CDR1 reads DFQATT; CDR2 reads SNEGSKA (reference sequence). The CDR3 covers 16 residues. The junction had 12 bases not matched to a gene; V was cut back by 4 bases and J by 0 bases. The CDR3 is CSATSARQGFSYEQYF. CDR3 sequence (DNA): TGCAGTGCTACCTCTGCCCGACAGGGTTTCTCCTACGAGCAGTACTTC.

This clonotype turned up a few times. V gene TRBV13 combines with J gene TRBJ2-1, with 9 positions matching TRBD1. V lost 1 base, J lost 4 bases, and 5 bases stayed unmatched. The CDR3 is 16 amino acids. From germline, CDR1 is PRHDT and CDR2 FYEKMQ (reference sequence). The CDR3 is CASSLDLGTGYNEQFF. The CDR3 DNA follows: TGTGCCAGCAGCTTAGATCTCGGGACAGGGTACAATGAGCAGTTCTTC.

At least ten counts were recorded for this clonotype. As DNA, the CDR3 is TGCGCCAGCAGCCAAGAGACTAGCGGGACCACAGATACGCAGTATTTT. Its protein is CASSQETSGTTDTQYF. V usage is TRBV4-1 and J usage is TRBJ2-3; the match to TRBD2 covers 11 bases. There are 16 residues in the CDR3. J gave up 2 bases and V 0 bases, and 1 base lay outside the gene matches. Germline V gives CDR1 MGHRA, CDR2 YSYEKL.

This clonotype was detected ten times or more. V is TRBV5-5 and J is TRBJ1-2, with D possibly matching TRBD1 (5 bases). Germline loops: CDR1 SGHKS, CDR2 YYEKEE (reference sequence). CDR3 length equals 14 residues. With 0 bases removed from V and 9 bases from J, the gap between germline ends came to 15 bases. The chain's CDR3 is CASSLALRGQSYTF. The CDR3 bases are TGTGCCAGCAGCTTGGCTCTCCGGGGCCAAAGCTACACCTTC.

The chain uses TRBV3-1 and TRBJ1-5; 9 nucleotides align to TRBD1. CDR1 LGHDT and CDR2 YNNKEL come from the germline V gene (reference sequence). The CDR3 runs to 16 residues. V gave up 0 bases and J gave up 6 bases; unmatched junction bases: 6. The CDR3 DNA reads as TGTGCCAGCAGCCAAGATGGAGGACAGGGGAGTCAGCCCCAGCATTTT. This translates into CASSQDGGQGSQPQHF. Supplemented by reference TRBV3-1 and TRBJ1-5, the full variable domain reads DTAVSQTPKYLVTQMGNDKSIKCEQNLGHDTMYWYKQDSKKFLKIMFSYNNKELIINETVPNRFSPKSPDKAHLNLHINSLELGDSAVYFCASSQDGGQGSQPQHFGDGTRLSIL.

This clonotype has ten or more counts. The chain has TRBV7-2 and TRBJ2-5; D is unclear. CDR3 length equals 15 residues. Per germline, CDR1 SGHTA and CDR2 FQGNSA. V shed 2 bases and J shed 4 bases, with 14 bases lying between them. CDR3 sequence (DNA): TGTGCCAGCAGCTTAAGACTCTCGCCTGGAGAGACCCAGTACTTC. Amino acids: CASSLRLSPGETQYF.

In its sample, this clonotype was seen many times. V is TRBV7-2 and J is TRBJ2-1, with D unresolved. The germline gives CDR1 SGHTA, CDR2 FQGNSA. This CDR3 comprises 15 residues. With 5 bases removed from V and 4 bases from J, the gap between germline ends came to 15 bases. The CDR3 DNA reads TGTGCCAGCAGCCGAACCTCTGGAGTGTACAATGAGCAGTTCTTC. It yields the protein CASSRTSGVYNEQFF.

The chain joins TRBV5-1 to TRBJ1-4; possibly TRBD1 for D (5 bases). The CDR3 sequence is 14 residues long. The germline V gene has CDR1 SGHRS and CDR2 YFSETQ. DNA for the CDR3: TGCGCAACCAAGAAGGGACGGTATAATGAAAAACTGTTTTTT. Residues: CATKKGRYNEKLFF.

The chain combines TRBV18 with TRBJ2-1; 7 positions agree with TRBD2. There are 15 residues in the CDR3. Germline V gives CDR1 KGHSH, CDR2 LQKENI. V shed 8 bases, J shed 2 bases, and the junction held 9 bases outside the gene matches. The CDR3 reads CASDSRAGAYNEQFF. The CDR3 bases are TGTGCCAGCGACTCTCGTGCGGGAGCCTACAATGAGCAGTTCTTC.

This clonotype has at least ten counts. The chain couples TRBV18 to TRBJ1-5, with 8 bases identical to TRBD1. CDR1 is KGHSH, CDR2 LQKENI, per germline. This CDR3 is built from 13 residues. V lost 3 bases and J lost 5; bases outside the gene matches: 0. CDR3 DNA: TGTGCCAGCTCACCGACAGGGGATCAGCCCCAGCATTTT. Its translation: CASSPTGDQPQHF.

J is TRBJ1-4 and V is TRBV7-2, with 7 bases lining up with TRBD1. The CDR3 has 15 amino acids. V lost 5 bases and J lost 3; bases outside the gene matches: 6. Germline CDR1 and CDR2: SGHTA and FQGNSA. CDR3 sequence: CASSPPTGSNEKLFF. The CDR3 coding sequence is TGTGCCAGCAGCCCCCCGACAGGGTCTAATGAAAAACTGTTTTTT.

This clonotype was recorded at least ten times. V and J are TRBV12-3 or TRBV12-4 and TRBJ2-3; 12 positions match TRBD2. Losses at the gene ends were 3 bases for V and 2 bases for J; bases not matched to a gene: 6. This CDR3 has 17 residues. This CDR3 is CASSFRTSGMTTDTQYF. CDR3 coding DNA: TGTGCCAGCAGTTTTAGGACTAGCGGGATGACCACAGATACGCAGTATTTT.

There are many counts of this clonotype. The chain couples TRBV5-1 to TRBJ1-2, with 7 nucleotides matching TRBD1. This CDR3 region has 11 residues. The J segment lost 11 bases and the V segment lost 3 bases, leaving 4 bases of the junction unmatched. Germline V CDR1 and CDR2: SGHRS, YFSETQ. The CDR3 coding sequence is TGCGCCAGCAGCTCGTCAGGGGGGTACACCTTC. As protein: CASSSSGGYTF.

Turning to this clonotype: A much larger clone lies one base from this, so it may be a read error. The chain is built from TRBV5-1 and TRBJ2-1; no clear D. The CDR3 spans 12 residues. The ends were cut back, 3 bases at V and 7 bases at J, with 8 bases in the middle. CDR1 is SGHRS, CDR2 YFSETQ, per germline. The CDR3 here is CASSWARNEQFF. CDR3 nucleotides: TGCGCCAGCAGCTGGGCAAGAAATGAGCAGTTCTTC.

This clonotype was recorded many times. J is TRBJ2-7 and V is TRBV6-1; D is perhaps TRBD1 or TRBD2 (5 bases each). The CDR3 is made up of 16 amino acids. V was cut by 10 bases and J by 4 bases, with 26 bases left in between. In germline, CDR1 is MNHNS, CDR2 SASEGT. Here the CDR3 reads CAKPPGPQGPLYEQYF. DNA of the CDR3: TGTGCCAAGCCTCCGGGACCCCAAGGCCCTCTATACGAGCAGTACTTC.

This clonotype was recorded at least ten times. The chain employs TRBV20-1 and TRBJ1-1, with TRBD1 matching over 10 bases. The germline CDR1 and CDR2 sequences are DFQATT and SNEGSKA (reference sequence). The junction had 7 bases not matched to a gene; V was cut back by 5 bases and J by 4 bases. CDR3 length equals 14 residues. The CDR3 spells CSAPDRGLGTEAFF. For the CDR3, the DNA is TGCAGTGCTCCAGACAGGGGGCTAGGCACTGAAGCTTTCTTT.

This clonotype came up many times. The CDR3 reads CASSYRPSLYREQYF. The CDR3 bases are TGTGCCAGCAGTTACCGACCCTCTCTTTACAGAGAGCAGTACTTC. The chain employs TRBV6-5 and TRBJ2-7; D unclear. V was clipped by 2 bases and J by 7 bases, with 18 bases between them. The CDR3 loop spans 15 amino acids. The V gene's germline CDR1 is MNHEY and CDR2 SVGAGI.

Notes on this clonotype: At one end the junction does not follow the germline gene, possibly because of a read error. The gene calls are TRBV16 and TRBJ1-1; 7 bases match TRBD1. Germline lookup yields CDR1 KGHSY and CDR2 FQNENV. There are 21 residues in the CDR3. The CDR3 is CASSPARDSTTRSNMNTKAFF. The DNA of the CDR3 is TGTGCCAGCAGCCCCGCCAGGGACAGTACTACCAGATCTAACATGAACACTAAAGCTTTCTTT.

In this sample, this clonotype turned up many times. The rearrangement joins TRBV21-1 to TRBJ2-2; TRBD2 reflects the table's D call only, with no check against the DNA. TRBV21-1 is annotated as a pseudogene. The CDR3 is made up of 19 amino acids. In DNA, the CDR3 is TGTGCCAGCAGCAAATACGGTGTCAGGGAGGGCTTGAACACCGGGGAGCTGTTTTTT. This sequence encodes CASSKYGVREGLNTGELFF.

This clonotype was recorded at least ten times. This sequence joins TRBV12-3 or TRBV12-4 and TRBJ1-1; 8 bases map to TRBD1. This CDR3 has 16 residues. Trimming at V came to 6 bases and at J to 0 bases, leaving 9 bases not matched to a gene. The CDR3 DNA sequence: TGTGCCAGCAGGACCCGGACAGGGTCAGTGAACACTGAAGCTTTCTTT. It translates to CASRTRTGSVNTEAFF.

This clonotype was counted many times. The J gene is TRBJ2-2, the V gene TRBV20-1; either TRBD1 or TRBD2 may supply D (5 bases each). Germline V gene lookup returns CDR1 DFQATT and CDR2 SNEGSKA (reference sequence). Deletions cut 0 bases from V and 2 bases from J, with 13 bases between. This CDR3 contains 16 residues. The CDR3: CSARETGRLNTGELFF. The CDR3 DNA follows: TGCAGTGCTAGAGAGACGGGACGGCTTAACACCGGGGAGCTGTTTTTT.